The TCR beta chain described here comes from a study of CD8 T cells in Susac syndrome. About the research overall: At the time their blood was drawn, patients with Susac syndrome were either therapy-naive, on corticosteroids (with some of them also receiving intravenous immunoglobulin), or on intravenous immunoglobulin alone.

Reverse transcription of roughly 0.5 to 1 ug RNA was performed with random hexamers. TCRdb processed the immunoSEQ multiplex PCR reads anew with MiXCR; each CDR3 protein has one entry. This table has about 150,000 distinct CDR3 sequences, 85% to 95% appearing once. As for this clonotype: Its antigen is undetermined.

Study observations and caveats: TCR sequencing and HLA analysis covered a relatively small number of individuals.

From blood CD8+ and CD4+ T cells, the TCR beta chain was sequenced. The authors negatively isolated CD8+ and CD4+ T cells and FACS-enriched TEMRA cells. The V end lost 2 bases, the J end lost 4 bases, and 10 bases lay between the germline ends. The germline gives CDR1 SGHRS, CDR2 YFSETQ. The CDR3 contains 14 residues. Sample: CD4+ T cells from PBMCs. This TCR was sampled from a human donor with Susac syndrome. The rearrangement joins TRBV5-1 to TRBJ2-1; D not resolved. The CDR3 here is CASSFGDGYNEQFF. The CDR3 DNA sequence: TGCGCCAGCAGCTTTGGTGACGGTTACAATGAGCAGTTCTTC.